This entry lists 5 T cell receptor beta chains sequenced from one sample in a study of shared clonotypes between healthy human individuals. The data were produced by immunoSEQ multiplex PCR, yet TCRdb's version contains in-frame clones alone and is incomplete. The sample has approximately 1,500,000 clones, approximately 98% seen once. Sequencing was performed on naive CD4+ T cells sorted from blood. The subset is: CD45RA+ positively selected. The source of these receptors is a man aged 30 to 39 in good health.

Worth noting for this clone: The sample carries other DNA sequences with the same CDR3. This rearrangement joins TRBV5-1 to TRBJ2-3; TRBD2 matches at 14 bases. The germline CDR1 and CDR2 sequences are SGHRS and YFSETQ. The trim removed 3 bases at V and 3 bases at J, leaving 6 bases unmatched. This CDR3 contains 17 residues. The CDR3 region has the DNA TGCGCCAGCAGCTCCGGACTAGCGGGAGGTGTAACAGATACGCAGTATTTT. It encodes CASSSGLAGGVTDTQYF.

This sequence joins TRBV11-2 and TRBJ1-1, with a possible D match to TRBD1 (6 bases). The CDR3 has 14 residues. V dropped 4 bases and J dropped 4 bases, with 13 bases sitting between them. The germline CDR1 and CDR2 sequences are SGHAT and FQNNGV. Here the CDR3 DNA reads TGTGCCAGCAGCTACGACACCAGGGGCACTGAAGCTTTCTTT. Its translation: CASSYDTRGTEAFF. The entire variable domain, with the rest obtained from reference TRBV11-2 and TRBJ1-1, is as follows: EAGVAQSPRYKIIEKRQSVAFWCNPISGHATLYWYQQILGQGPKLLIQFQNNGVVDDSQLPKDRFSAERLKGVDSTLKIQPAKLEDSAVYLCASSYDTRGTEAFFGQGTRLTVV.

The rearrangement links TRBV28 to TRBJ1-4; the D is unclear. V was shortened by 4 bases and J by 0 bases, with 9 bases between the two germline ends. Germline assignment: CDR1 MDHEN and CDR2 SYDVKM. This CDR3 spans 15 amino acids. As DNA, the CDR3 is TGTGCCAGCAGTTCGGGGATAGCAACTAATGAAAAACTGTTTTTT. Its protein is CASSSGIATNEKLFF.

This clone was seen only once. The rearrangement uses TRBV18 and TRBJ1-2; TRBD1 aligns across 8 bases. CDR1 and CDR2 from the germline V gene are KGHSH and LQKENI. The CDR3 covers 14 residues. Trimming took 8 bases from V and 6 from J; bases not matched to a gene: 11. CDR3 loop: CASIGDRNQDGYTF. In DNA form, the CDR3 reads TGTGCCAGCATAGGGGACAGGAACCAAGATGGCTACACCTTC.

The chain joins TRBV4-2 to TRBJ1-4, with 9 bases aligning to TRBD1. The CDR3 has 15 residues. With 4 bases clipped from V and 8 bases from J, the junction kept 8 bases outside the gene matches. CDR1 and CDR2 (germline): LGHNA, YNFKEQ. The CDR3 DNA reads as TGTGCCAGCAGCCCTAGACAGGGGGATGGAGAAAAACTGTTTTTT. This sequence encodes CASSPRQGDGEKLFF.